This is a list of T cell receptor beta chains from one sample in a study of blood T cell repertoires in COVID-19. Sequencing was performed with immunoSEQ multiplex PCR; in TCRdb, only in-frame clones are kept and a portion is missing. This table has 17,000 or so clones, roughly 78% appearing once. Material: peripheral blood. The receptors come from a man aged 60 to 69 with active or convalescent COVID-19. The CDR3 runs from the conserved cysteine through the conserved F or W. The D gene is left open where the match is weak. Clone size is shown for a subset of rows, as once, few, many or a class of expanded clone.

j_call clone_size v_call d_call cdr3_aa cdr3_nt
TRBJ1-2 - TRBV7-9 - CASSSRQNYGYTF TGTGCCAGCAGCTCTCGACAGAACTATGGCTACACCTTC
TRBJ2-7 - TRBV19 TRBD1 CASSIGTPRQGFEQYF TGTGCCAGTAGTATAGGGACCCCACGACAGGGGTTCGAGCAGTACTTC
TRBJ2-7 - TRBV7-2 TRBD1 CASSTQGTALYEQYF TGTGCCAGCAGCACCCAAGGGACAGCTCTCTACGAGCAGTACTTC
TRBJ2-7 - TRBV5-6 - CASSLVSGRYEQYF TGTGCCAGCAGCTTGGTGTCAGGTCGCTACGAGCAGTACTTC
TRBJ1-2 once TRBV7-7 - CASSFEHRHLYGYTF TGTGCCAGCAGCTTCGAGCACAGGCATCTCTATGGCTACACCTTC
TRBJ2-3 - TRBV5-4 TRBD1 CASSLVGQGWGTDTQYF TGTGCCAGCAGCTTGGTGGGACAGGGGTGGGGTACAGATACGCAGTATTTT
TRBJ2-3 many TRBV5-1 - CASSYPFPASLLNTDTQYF TGCGCCAGCAGCTACCCCTTTCCGGCTAGCCTTCTTAACACAGATACGCAGTATTTT
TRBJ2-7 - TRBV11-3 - CASSLNGGPRAPYEQYF TGTGCCAGCAGCTTAAATGGAGGCCCTCGCGCGCCCTACGAGCAGTACTTC
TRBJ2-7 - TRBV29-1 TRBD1 CSVRGQGLYEQYF TGCAGCGTTAGGGGACAGGGGTTATACGAGCAGTACTTC
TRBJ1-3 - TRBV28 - CASSLQGRGNTIYF TGTGCCAGCAGTTTACAGGGTCGGGGAAACACCATATATTTT
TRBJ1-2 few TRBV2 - CASQGAANYGYTF TGTGCCAGCCAAGGCGCGGCTAACTATGGCTACACCTTC
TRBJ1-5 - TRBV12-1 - CASSPSRHRNDYFNAFQPQHF TGTGCCAGCAGCCCATCTCGTCACCGAAATGACTACTTCAATGCCTTCCAGCCCCAGCATTTT
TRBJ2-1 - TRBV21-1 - CASSKALWFGRLGGRSYNEQFF TGTGCCAGCAGCAAAGCGCTTTGGTTTGGCAGACTCGGAGGACGCTCCTACAATGAGCAGTTCTTC
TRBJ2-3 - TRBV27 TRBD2 CASRRTSGHTDTQYF TGTGCCAGCAGAAGGACTAGCGGGCACACAGATACGCAGTATTTT
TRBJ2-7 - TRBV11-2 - CASSLDGVSSYEQYF TGTGCCAGCAGCTTAGACGGGGTAAGCTCCTACGAGCAGTACTTC
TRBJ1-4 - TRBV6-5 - CASSPGQSYNEKLFF TGTGCCAGCAGTCCCGGACAGAGTTATAATGAAAAACTGTTTTTT
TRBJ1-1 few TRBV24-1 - CASQNRANTEAFF TGTGCCTCCCAAAACAGGGCGAACACTGAAGCTTTCTTT
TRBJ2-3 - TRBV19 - CASQAGAPPDTQYF TGTGCCAGTCAGGCAGGGGCCCCACCAGATACGCAGTATTTT
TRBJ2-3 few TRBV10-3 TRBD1 CAISVPGQATINTDTQYF TGTGCCATCAGTGTCCCGGGACAGGCTACTATAAACACAGATACGCAGTATTTT
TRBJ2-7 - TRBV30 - CAWDKTNEQYF TGTGCCTGGGACAAAACAAACGAGCAGTACTTC
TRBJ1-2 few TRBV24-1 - CATSDSRRRGYTF TGTGCCACCAGTGATTCCCGGAGACGAGGCTACACCTTC
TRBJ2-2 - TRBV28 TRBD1 CASRAPSGTGSSGELFF TGTGCCAGCAGGGCTCCATCCGGGACAGGGTCATCCGGGGAGCTGTTTTTT
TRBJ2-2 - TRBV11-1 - CASSFGGELFF TGTGCCAGCAGCTTCGGCGGGGAGCTGTTTTTT
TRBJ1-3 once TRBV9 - CASSVEGTGGNTIYF TGTGCCAGCAGCGTAGAAGGCACGGGAGGAAACACCATATATTTT
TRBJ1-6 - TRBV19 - CASSTSRHAFYNSPLHF TGTGCCAGTAGCACCTCTAGGCACGCCTTCTATAATTCACCCCTCCACTTT
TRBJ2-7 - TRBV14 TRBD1 CASSQMTGLAYEQYF TGTGCCAGCAGCCAGATGACAGGGCTGGCCTACGAGCAGTACTTC
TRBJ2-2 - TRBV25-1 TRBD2 CASSEPGLAGDTGELFF TGTGCCAGCAGTGAACCGGGACTAGCGGGAGATACCGGGGAGCTGTTTTTT
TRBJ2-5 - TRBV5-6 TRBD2 CASSLRLAGSYGTQYF TGTGCCAGCAGCTTACGACTAGCGGGGTCCTATGGGACCCAGTACTTC
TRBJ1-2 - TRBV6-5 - CASKNTVTRRGYTF TGTGCCAGCAAAAATACAGTTACCCGTCGGGGCTACACCTTC
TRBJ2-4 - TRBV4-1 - CASSQGQLLAKNIQYF TGCGCCAGCAGCCAAGGACAGCTTCTAGCCAAAAACATTCAGTACTTC
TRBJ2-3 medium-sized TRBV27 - CASSLGEGDPTDTQYF TGTGCCAGCAGTTTAGGTGAAGGGGATCCCACAGATACGCAGTATTTT
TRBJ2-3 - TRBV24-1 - CATSDSIARAQYF TGTGCCACCAGTGATTCCATTGCCCGAGCGCAGTATTTT
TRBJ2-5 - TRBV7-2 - CASSPRGKETQYF TGTGCCAGCAGCCCGCGGGGTAAAGAGACCCAGTACTTC
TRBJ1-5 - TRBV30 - CAWSVGPRESQPQHF TGTGCCTGGAGTGTAGGGCCCCGGGAAAGTCAGCCCCAGCATTTT
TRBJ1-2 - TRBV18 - CASSPRTSDGYTF TGTGCCAGCTCACCACGGACTTCTGATGGCTACACCTTC
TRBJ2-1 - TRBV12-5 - CASGLWTINEQFF TGTGCTAGTGGTTTGTGGACTATAAATGAGCAGTTCTTC
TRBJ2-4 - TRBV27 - CASSLFQGSRNIQYF TGTGCCAGCAGTTTATTTCAGGGGTCGAGAAACATTCAGTACTTC
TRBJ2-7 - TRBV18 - CASTRERPKTYEQYF TGTGCCAGTACCAGAGAGCGACCGAAGACCTACGAGCAGTACTTC
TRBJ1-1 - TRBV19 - CASSIVEGSGMNTEAFF TGTGCCAGTAGTATAGTAGAGGGTAGCGGTATGAACACTGAAGCTTTCTTT
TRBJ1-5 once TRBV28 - CASSPRDFLKQPQHF TGTGCCAGCAGTCCTCGGGACTTCTTAAAACAGCCCCAGCATTTT
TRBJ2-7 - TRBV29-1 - CSVVEGDYEQYF TGCAGCGTTGTCGAGGGTGACTACGAGCAGTACTTC
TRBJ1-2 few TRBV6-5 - CASSYDHSSGYTF TGTGCCAGCAGTTATGATCACTCCTCCGGCTACACCTTC
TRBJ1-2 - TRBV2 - CASGTIKGYGYTF TGTGCCAGCGGAACGATTAAGGGGTATGGCTACACCTTC
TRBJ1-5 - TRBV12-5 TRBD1 CASGLFLTGARDNQPQHF TGTGCTAGTGGTTTGTTCCTAACAGGGGCACGGGATAATCAGCCCCAGCATTTT
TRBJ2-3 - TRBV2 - CASGGGRISDTQYF TGTGCCAGCGGGGGGGGGCGGATATCAGATACGCAGTATTTT
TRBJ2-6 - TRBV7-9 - CASGRLQGRDGANVLTF TGTGCCAGCGGACGTCTACAGGGACGGGATGGGGCCAACGTCCTGACTTTC
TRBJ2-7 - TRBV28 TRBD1 CASSPGQGLSEQYF TGTGCCAGCAGCCCGGGACAGGGGTTATCGGAGCAGTACTTC
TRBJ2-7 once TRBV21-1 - CASSKEGLAGTYYEQYF TGTGCCAGCAGCAAAGAGGGACTAGCGGGGACATACTACGAGCAGTACTTC
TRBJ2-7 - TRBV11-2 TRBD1 CASSWGDRGKEQYF TGTGCCAGCAGCTGGGGGGACAGGGGGAAAGAGCAGTACTTC